The text below deals with one T cell receptor (beta chain). Antigen unknown. PCR primers comprised 60 Vbeta and 13 Jbeta primers. TCRdb's copy holds only in-frame clones and misses some; the assay was immunoSEQ multiplex PCR. The profile shows about 170,000 clones, around 75% of them singletons. Trimming removed 1 base at V and 2 bases at J, with 11 bases between. The CDR3 is 15 amino acids. The germline CDR1 and CDR2 sequences are SGHTA and FQGNSA. This record comes from a study of cytomegalovirus exposure and HLA in healthy donors. Overall study findings and caveats: Researchers had no immune exposure information except CMV serostatus available. The authors judged a highly shared variant cluster likely a sequencing artifact. Being productive about 87% or about 30% of the time was typical of most TCR beta V segments in an earlier analysis.

Each donor was nominally healthy when sampled (though unrecorded immune exposures were likely). The clonotype was recovered from a male donor in good health and CMV-seronegative. The specimen sequenced was PBMCs. V gene TRBV7-2 combines with J gene TRBJ1-1; TRBD1 might be the D (5 bases). The CDR3 loop reads CASSLVGGANTEAFF. The CDR3 coding sequence is TGTGCCAGCAGCTTAGTGGGGGGAGCAAACACTGAAGCTTTCTTT.